The T cell receptor (beta chain) described here comes from a study of T cell clonality in common variable immunodeficiency. General study findings and limits: TCRbeta clonality was increased in CVID versus healthy controls. Repertoire-complication correlations in CVID were limited by patient heterogeneity.

In its sample, this clone was seen many times. Its antigen is undetermined. The read is 3 residues too short to cover the CDR3 end, so that end is filled in from the germline J gene. Caucasian heritage predominated among both patients and controls. The V gene lost 4 bases and the J gene lost 2 bases, with 11 bases spanning the gap. Germline CDR1 GTSNPN, CDR2 SVGIG (reference sequence). The CDR3 sequence is 13 residues long. Control and CVID samples contributed equal amounts of genomic DNA. Sequencing used immunoSEQ multiplex PCR; TCRdb keeps in-frame clones, though not all of them. The table lists 40,000 to 50,000 clones, no singletons, with about 6% in the top ten.

The sequence was obtained from a person aged 18 to 75 in good health. J is TRBJ1-1 and V is TRBV30; no firm D call. The specimen was peripheral blood mononuclear cells. The sequenced CDR3 bases are TGTGCCTGGACCCTCCTAGGCAACACTGAA. Protein: CAWTLLGNTE. The CDR3 as a whole reads CAWTLLGNTEAFF.